This passage covers 30 T cell receptor beta chains from one sample sequenced in a study of blood T cell repertoires in COVID-19 (dated by TCRdb to the early 2020s). To prepare the library, the immunoSEQ multiplex PCR assay was applied. TCRdb took this table from immuneACCESS and kept in-frame rearrangements with V and J called. Such tables lack part of the clones; where checked against another copy, unresolved V genes explain under half of the gap, and the rest is unexplained. Here the sample has around 300,000 clones; 86% occur a single time. The biggest ten clones account for about 3% of the sample. The sample consisted of peripheral blood. Receptors were obtained from a woman aged 25 to 39 with active or convalescent COVID-19.

This clone was seen only a few times. The chain has TRBV11-1 and TRBJ1-2, with 9 nucleotides matching TRBD1. V was clipped by 4 bases and J by 5 bases; unmatched bases: 2. CDR1 is SGHAT, CDR2 FQDESV, per germline (reference sequence). The CDR3 spans 13 residues. The CDR3 coding sequence is TGTGCCAGCAGCTCGGGACAGGGTTATGGCTACACCTTC. Amino acid sequence: CASSSGQGYGYTF.

The V and J genes are TRBV21-1 and TRBJ1-5; the D segment call TRBD1 is taken from the table without a DNA check. TRBV21-1 is a listed pseudogene. CDR3 length: 15 amino acids. CDR3: CASYLDRVGNQPQHF. CDR3 DNA sequence: TGTGCCAGCTACCTAGACAGGGTTGGAAATCAGCCCCAGCATTTT.

The chain joins TRBV4-2 to TRBJ1-3, with D maybe TRBD1 (6 bases). Trimming took 1 base from V and 1 from J, leaving 11 bases between them. The CDR3 extends over 16 amino acids. The germline CDR1 and CDR2 sequences are LGHNA and YNFKEQ. Here the CDR3 DNA reads TGTGCCAGCAGCCAAGTACAGGGTCAATCTGGAAACACCATATATTTT. Translated: CASSQVQGQSGNTIYF.

This chain connects TRBV4-3 to TRBJ1-2; tentative D call: TRBD1 (6 bases). The V gene's germline CDR1 is LGHNA and CDR2 YSLEER. V gave up 1 base and J gave up 9 bases, with 15 bases separating them. The length of the CDR3 is 14 residues. DNA for the CDR3: TGCGCCAGCAGCCAAGTAGGGGACATTATTCGCTACACCTTC. This sequence encodes CASSQVGDIIRYTF.

V gene TRBV6-5 combines with J gene TRBJ1-2; TRBD1 might be the D (5 bases). The germline CDR1 and CDR2 sequences are MNHEY and SVGAGI. The CDR3 has 16 residues. The ends were cut back, 0 bases at V and 6 bases at J, with 17 bases in the middle. Here the CDR3 DNA reads TGTGCCAGCAGTTACTCCAGTATTCCAGGGCTGAATGGCTACACCTTC. Translating gives CASSYSSIPGLNGYTF.

This chain connects TRBV30 to TRBJ1-5; the D gene is possibly TRBD1 (6 bases). Trimming removed 2 bases from V and 5 bases from J, with 16 bases in between. The germline CDR1 and CDR2 sequences are GTSNPN and SVGIG (reference sequence). The CDR3 runs 15 residues. This CDR3 reads CAWSFTGTWDQPQHF. Here the CDR3 DNA reads TGTGCCTGGAGTTTTACAGGGACCTGGGATCAGCCCCAGCATTTT.

This sequence joins TRBV9 and TRBJ2-7; 7 bases align to TRBD1. The CDR3 is 14 amino acids. Unmatched junction bases numbered 10, after V lost 4 bases and J lost 6 bases. Germline CDR1 is SGDLS and CDR2 is YYNGEE. CDR3 in amino acids: CASSFTTGSGEQYF. In DNA, the CDR3 is TGTGCCAGCAGCTTTACGACAGGGTCCGGCGAGCAGTACTTC.

There are a few counts of this clone. The rearrangement joins TRBV11-2 to TRBJ2-5; TRBD2 might be the D (7 bases). The CDR3 has 16 amino acids. V was clipped by 5 bases and J by 4 bases, with 20 bases between them. CDR1 SGHAT and CDR2 FQNNGV come from the germline V gene. DNA for the CDR3: TGTGCCAGCAGCGCCCTAGGGGGGGGGAGTGGAGAGACCCAGTACTTC. Amino acid sequence: CASSALGGGSGETQYF.

This clone was seen a single time. This sequence joins TRBV2 and TRBJ2-1; tentatively, D is TRBD2 (5 bases). CDR1 is SNHLY, CDR2 FYNNEI, per germline. This CDR3 has 12 amino acids. Deletions cut 6 bases from V and 7 bases from J, with 10 bases between. The CDR3 loop is CASSARGNEQFF. As DNA, the CDR3 is TGTGCCAGCAGCGCCCGGGGTAATGAGCAGTTCTTC.

The chain joins TRBV5-3 to TRBJ1-1; D is ambiguous. TRBV5-3 is marked as an open reading frame, function uncertain. The germline V and J ends were trimmed by 0 bases and 5 bases, with 17 bases remaining between them. The CDR3 extends over 16 amino acids. In nucleotides, the CDR3 is TGTGCCAGAAGCTTGGTTTCGAGGGCGGAAAAGACTGAAGCTTTCTTT. Translation: CARSLVSRAEKTEAFF.

The rearrangement links TRBV12-3 or TRBV12-4 to TRBJ1-3; unclear D gene. The V end was cut by 1 base, the J end by 4 bases, with 5 bases between. The CDR3 consists of 13 residues. The DNA for the CDR3 is TGTGCCAGCAGTTTAGGGCCGGGAAACACCATATATTTT. It specifies CASSLGPGNTIYF.

V usage is TRBV4-1 and J usage is TRBJ1-3, with D possibly TRBD1 on 6 matching bases. This CDR3 contains 16 residues. Trimming removed 0 bases from V and 4 bases from J, with 13 bases in between. Germline V lookup: CDR1 MGHRA, CDR2 YSYEKL. The CDR3 nucleotides read TGCGCCAGCAGCCAAGATCAAGACACAGGGGGAAACACCATATATTTT. Translation gives CASSQDQDTGGNTIYF.

The CDR3 sequence: CASSRDSGVEETQYF. As DNA, the CDR3 is TGTGCCAGCAGCCGGGATAGCGGGGTTGAAGAGACCCAGTACTTC. The rearrangement links TRBV7-3 to TRBJ2-5, with 8 nucleotides matching TRBD2. From germline, CDR1 is SGHTA and CDR2 FQGTGA. The trim removed 5 bases at V and 3 bases at J, leaving 8 bases unmatched. This CDR3 contains 15 residues.

This chain uses TRBV18 with TRBJ2-7, with a weak D call TRBD1 (6 bases). CDR1 is KGHSH and CDR2 is LQKENI in the germline V gene. V gave up 3 bases and J gave up 5 bases, with 11 bases separating them. The CDR3 spans 13 residues. CDR3 sequence: CASSPRQGNEQYF. The CDR3 DNA reads as TGTGCCAGCTCACCCCGCCAGGGGAACGAGCAGTACTTC.

The V call is TRBV19, the J call TRBJ1-2; 8 bases line up with TRBD1. The J segment lost 3 bases and the V segment lost 6 bases, leaving 6 bases of the junction unmatched. This CDR3 is built from 14 residues. CDR1 and CDR2 from the germline V gene are LNHDA and SQIVND (reference sequence). Written as DNA, the CDR3 is TGTGCCAGTAGCCCTTTGGACAGGGACTATGGCTACACCTTC. Translated, it gives CASSPLDRDYGYTF. Filled out from reference TRBV19 and TRBJ1-2, the complete variable domain reads DGGITQSPKYLFRKEGQNVTLSCEQNLNHDAMYWYRQDPGQGLRLIYYSQIVNDFQKGDIAEGYSVSREKKESFPLTVTSAQKNPTAFYLCASSPLDRDYGYTFGSGTRLTVV.

The rearrangement links TRBV4-3 to TRBJ2-3, with 10 bases matching TRBD2. This CDR3 region has 20 residues. With V trimmed by 0 bases and J by 0 bases, 12 bases remained unmatched. Germline values: CDR1 LGHNA, CDR2 YSLEER. As DNA, the CDR3 is TGCGCCAGCAGCCAAGATCTGGCTAGCGGGGGTCGTTTGAGCACAGATACGCAGTATTTT. Translated: CASSQDLASGGRLSTDTQYF.

The chain employs TRBV2 and TRBJ2-5; 8 nucleotides match TRBD2. The J segment lost 9 bases and the V segment lost 4 bases, leaving 4 bases of the junction unmatched. Germline V CDR1 and CDR2: SNHLY, FYNNEI. This CDR3 is 12 amino acids long. The CDR3 nucleotides are TGTGCCAGCAGTGTTAGCGGGGTTCCCCAGTACTTC. Amino acid sequence: CASSVSGVPQYF.

This sequence joins TRBV2 and TRBJ1-4, with 8 bases that match TRBD1. Germline V gives CDR1 SNHLY, CDR2 FYNNEI. V dropped 9 bases and J dropped 6; count of bases not matched to a gene: 3. This CDR3 contains 12 residues. The CDR3, as DNA: TGTGCCAGAAAACAGGGGGATGAAAAACTGTTTTTT. As protein: CARKQGDEKLFF.

V usage is TRBV2 and J usage is TRBJ1-2; 8 nucleotides match TRBD1. The CDR3 contains 14 residues. The V and J ends lost 7 bases and 3 bases, in that order; junction bases with no gene match: 7. The germline V gene has CDR1 SNHLY and CDR2 FYNNEI. The CDR3: CASTWQGADYGYTF. CDR3 nucleotides: TGTGCCAGCACCTGGCAGGGGGCCGACTATGGCTACACCTTC.

The table lists this clone with a count of one. V is TRBV15 and J is TRBJ2-7; 10 bases are shared with TRBD1. J lost 6 bases, V lost 8 bases, and 7 bases had no gene match. From germline, CDR1 is LNHNV and CDR2 YYDKDF (reference sequence). The CDR3 has 13 residues. CDR3 nucleotides: TGTGCCACCGGACGGGACAGGGGAGGCGAGCAGTACTTC. This gives the protein CATGRDRGGEQYF.

The V gene is TRBV27, the J gene TRBJ2-4, with 7 bases that match TRBD1. With V trimmed by 3 bases and J by 3 bases, 2 bases remained unmatched. In germline, CDR1 is MNHEY, CDR2 SMNVEV (reference sequence). The CDR3 sequence is 14 residues long. This CDR3 is CASSLYRGKNIQYF. CDR3 bases: TGTGCCAGCAGTTTGTACAGGGGCAAAAACATTCAGTACTTC.

The chain links TRBV12-3 or TRBV12-4 to TRBJ2-1, with unresolved D. V was trimmed by 5 bases and J by 10 bases, leaving 9 bases between them. The CDR3 totals 11 residues. The CDR3 protein is CASSAYEEQFF. CDR3 DNA: TGTGCCAGCAGTGCCTATGAGGAGCAGTTCTTC.

The gene calls are TRBV2 and TRBJ1-2; 7 nucleotides match TRBD1. After removal of 6 bases from V and 1 base from J, the junction contained 14 bases not matched to a gene. The CDR3 totals 17 residues. CDR1 is SNHLY, CDR2 FYNNEI, per germline. The CDR3 bases are TGTGCCAGCAGAGAGCGAGGGGGCGCCGATCTTAACTATGGCTACACCTTC. This encodes CASRERGGADLNYGYTF.

This clone was detected only once. V is TRBV5-1 and J is TRBJ2-3, with no clear D. Germline CDR1 is SGHRS and CDR2 is YFSETQ. V was shortened by 4 bases and J by 3 bases, with 6 bases between the two germline ends. The CDR3 contains 12 residues. The CDR3 loop reads CASSLQTDTQYF. The CDR3 bases are TGCGCCAGCAGCCTGCAGACAGATACGCAGTATTTT.

V usage is TRBV2 and J usage is TRBJ1-1; the match to TRBD1 covers 10 bases. The germline V gene encodes CDR1 SNHLY and CDR2 FYNNEI. CDR3 length equals 14 residues. Trimming removed 6 bases from V and 4 bases from J; junction bases left unmatched: 5. CDR3 sequence: CASSWTGGSTEAFF. The CDR3, as DNA: TGTGCCAGCAGCTGGACAGGGGGGAGCACTGAAGCTTTCTTT.

This chain joins TRBV13 and TRBJ1-2; 7 bases are a match to TRBD1. Germline V lookup: CDR1 PRHDT, CDR2 FYEKMQ (reference sequence). Losses at the gene ends were 5 bases for V and 7 bases for J; bases not matched to a gene: 4. The CDR3 has 12 residues. The DNA for the CDR3 is TGTGCCAGCAGCATGAGGGACAGTGGCTACACCTTC. Translation: CASSMRDSGYTF.

Concerning this clone itself: Germline and junction disagree at one end, which may indicate a read error. The V and J genes are TRBV5-1 and TRBJ1-1; 7 bases match TRBD1. Germline loops: CDR1 SGHRS, CDR2 YFSETQ. The CDR3 consists of 16 residues. The CDR3 protein is CASSFVGGAGNIEAFF. In nucleotides, the CDR3 is TGCGCCAGCAGCTTTGTAGGGGGCGCGGGGAACATTGAAGCTTTCTTT.

CDR3 residues: CATSDPRKGGADTQYF. In DNA form, the CDR3 reads TGTGCCACCAGTGATCCGAGGAAAGGGGGCGCAGATACGCAGTATTTT. This chain links TRBV24-1 with TRBJ2-3, with 7 bases aligning to TRBD1. The V segment lost 3 bases and the J segment 4 bases; nucleotides outside the gene matches: 9. The CDR3 sequence is 16 residues long. The germline CDR1 and CDR2 sequences are KGHDR and SFDVKD.

CDR3 nucleotide sequence: TGTGCCAGCAGCTTGAGCCTCGGGACAGGGCTATTTACAACTAATGAAAAACTGTTTTTT. It codes for CASSLSLGTGLFTTNEKLFF. The V call is TRBV5-8, the J call TRBJ1-4; 9 bases line up with TRBD1. Germline-derived CDR1 and CDR2 are SGHTS and YDEGEE. The junction had 13 bases not matched to a gene; V was cut back by 1 base and J by 0 bases. CDR3 length equals 20 residues.

This clone was counted between two and nine times. This chain joins TRBV4-3 and TRBJ2-7; 9 bases are a match to TRBD1. The CDR3 loop spans 16 amino acids. Germline trimming cut 3 bases from V and 1 base from J; bases unmatched to any gene: 7. CDR1 LGHNA and CDR2 YSLEER come from the germline V gene. CDR3 nucleotides: TGCGCCAGCAGCCATTCAGGACAGGGGCGGTCCTACGAGCAGTACTTC. Its translation is CASSHSGQGRSYEQYF.